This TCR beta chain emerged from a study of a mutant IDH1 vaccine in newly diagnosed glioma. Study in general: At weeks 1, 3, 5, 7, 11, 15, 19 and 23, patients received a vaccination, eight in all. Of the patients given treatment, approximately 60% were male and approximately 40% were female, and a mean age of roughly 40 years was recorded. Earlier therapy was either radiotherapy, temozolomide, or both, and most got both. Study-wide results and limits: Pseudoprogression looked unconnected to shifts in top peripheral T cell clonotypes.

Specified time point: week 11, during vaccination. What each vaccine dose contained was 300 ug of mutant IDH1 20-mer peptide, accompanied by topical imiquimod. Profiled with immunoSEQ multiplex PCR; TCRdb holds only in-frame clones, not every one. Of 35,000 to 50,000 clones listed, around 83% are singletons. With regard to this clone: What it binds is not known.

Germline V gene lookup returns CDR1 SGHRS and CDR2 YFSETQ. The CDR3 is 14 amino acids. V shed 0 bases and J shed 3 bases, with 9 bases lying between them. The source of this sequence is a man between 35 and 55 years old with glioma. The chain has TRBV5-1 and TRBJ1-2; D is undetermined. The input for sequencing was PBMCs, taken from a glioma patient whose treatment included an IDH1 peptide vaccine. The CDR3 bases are TGCGCCAGCAGCTTGGTTTTTCTGCACTATGGCTACACCTTC. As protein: CASSLVFLHYGYTF.